Sequencing of this T cell receptor (beta chain) was carried out in a study of T cell responses to AZD1222 COVID-19 vaccine. General study findings and limits: Across spike, vaccine-associated CD4 TCRs were found, dominant at 160-218 and 743-854. It was only after the peak T cell response that any repertoires were sampled.

Trimming left V 7 bases short and J 1 base short, with 17 bases between. CDR3 length: 15 amino acids. Germline CDR1 reads SGHRS; CDR2 reads YFSETQ. Repertoires were generated with immunoSEQ multiplex PCR, while TCRdb's copy carries only in-frame clones and drops some. Altogether about 62,000 clones are present, 76% being singletons, with the ten largest covering 11% to 15%. Regarding this clone: Its antigen is undetermined.

The chain couples TRBV5-1 to TRBJ1-1, with D unclear. Here the sequenced sample was peripheral blood, taken on day 0 of AZD1222 vaccination. The receptor comes from an adult in good health. The CDR3 loop reads CASQVWGNRNTEAFF. The CDR3 DNA follows: TGCGCCAGCCAGGTGTGGGGTAACCGGAACACTGAAGCTTTCTTT. The full variable domain, rest sourced from reference TRBV5-1 and TRBJ1-1, is KAGVTQTPRYLIKTRGQQVTLSCSPISGHRSVSWYQQTPGQGLQFLFEYFSETQRNKGNFPGRFSGRQFSNSRSEMNVSTLELGDSALYLCASQVWGNRNTEAFFGQGTRLTVV.